The subject of this entry is one TCR beta chain. The data originate from a study of blood T cell repertoires in COVID-19. Overall study: Collection of acute and convalescent COVID-19 samples took place in the United States, Italy and Spain. The analysed material was cDNA or gDNA that came from T cells, B-cell-depleted T cells, or PBMCs.

Original handling: From reference gene primer amplification, estimates of nucleated cell counts were derived. Profiled with immunoSEQ multiplex PCR; TCRdb holds only in-frame clones, not every one. For V, J and clone size, that table is used; D and trimming come from the DNA. Here the sample spans just over 20,000 clones, about nine tenths being singletons. V was clipped by 3 bases and J by 2 bases, with 7 bases between them. Germline V gives CDR1 SGHDT, CDR2 YYEEEE. This CDR3 has 13 amino acids. The sequencing sample was made of peripheral blood. The chain recombines TRBV5-6 with TRBJ2-3, with a tentative D call TRBD2 (6 bases). This TCR derives from a middle-aged man with active COVID-19. CDR3 in DNA: TGTGCCAGCAGCTGGACTACCACAGATACGCAGTATTTT. Residues: CASSWTTTDTQYF.